One and the same sample provided the 3 T cell receptor beta chains below, sequenced in a study of blood T cell repertoires in COVID-19. Libraries were prepared by immunoSEQ multiplex PCR; TCRdb keeps only in-frame clonotypes and omits some of them. The sample carries just under 90,000 clones, nearly 90% recorded once. Material: peripheral blood. The receptors stem from a woman aged 80 or over with acute or convalescent COVID-19.

V gene TRBV6-5 combines with J gene TRBJ1-5, with a possible D match to TRBD1 (6 bases). The germline V and J ends were trimmed by 2 bases and 7 bases, with 9 bases remaining between them. This CDR3 comprises 13 residues. Germline CDR1 and CDR2: MNHEY and SVGAGI. CDR3 residues: CASSYEGDQPQHF. The CDR3 DNA reads as TGTGCCAGCAGTTACGAGGGGGACCAGCCCCAGCATTTT.

The CDR3 region has the DNA TGTGCCATCAGTCCAGGACTAGCGGGGGGAAGCACAGATACGCAGTATTTT. Protein: CAISPGLAGGSTDTQYF. This chain connects TRBV10-3 to TRBJ2-3; TRBD2 aligns across 14 bases. V trimming: 5 bases; J trimming: 0 bases; junction bases outside the gene matches: 4. The CDR3 loop spans 17 amino acids. Looked up from germline, CDR1 is ENHRY and CDR2 is SYGVKD.

In its sample, this clone was seen once. The chain uses TRBV10-3 and TRBJ2-1; D is possibly TRBD2 (5 bases). The V gene's germline CDR1 is ENHRY and CDR2 SYGVKD. The CDR3 contains 15 residues. The V end lost 0 bases, the J end lost 0 bases, and 6 bases lay between the germline ends. The CDR3 loop is CAISESGSSYNEQFF. The CDR3 DNA follows: TGTGCCATCAGTGAGTCGGGGAGCTCCTACAATGAGCAGTTCTTC.